These T cell receptor beta chains were read from a single sample in a study of CD8+CD57+ T cells in acquired aplastic anemia. MiXCR, run by TCRdb on the reads, gives a single entry per CDR3 protein. The sample holds roughly 170,000 distinct CDR3 sequences; about half are singletons and the top ten take 10% to 15%. The sample was sorted CD4+, CD8+, or CD8+CD57+ T cells (not recorded which) from PBMCs. These receptor sequences come from a human donor with aplastic anemia. The conserved cysteine and the conserved F or W are not part of the CDR3 here. The D gene is left open where the match is weak.

v_call,d_call,j_call,cdr3_aa
TRBV7-3,TRBD2,TRBJ2-3,ASSLRGLAGADTQY
TRBV18,NA,TRBJ2-1,ASSPSSGGNEQF
TRBV20-1,NA,TRBJ2-4,SAPRSGIGIQY
TRBV29-1,NA,TRBJ1-1,SVRTGTGTGAF
TRBV2,NA,TRBJ1-5,ASSGTENQPQH
TRBV15,NA,TRBJ1-1,ATSRPELGGNTEAF
TRBV10-2,TRBD2,TRBJ2-7,ASRGTSGSSYEQY
TRBV5-4,NA,TRBJ2-3,ASSTDSSTDTQY
TRBV2,NA,TRBJ2-6,ASSEGIGQDDSGANVLT
TRBV2,NA,TRBJ1-5,ASSKGEEQPQH
TRBV5-8,TRBD2,TRBJ2-5,ASRDGLAIQETQY
TRBV19,NA,TRBJ1-2,ASSISGQLYGYT
TRBV6-5,NA,TRBJ2-3,ASSWGLRDTQY
TRBV19,TRBD1,TRBJ1-1,ASGFLPGQSFSEAF
TRBV20-1,TRBD1,TRBJ1-2,SANDRVSYGYT
TRBV29-1,NA,TRBJ1-2,SVERKGINYGYT
TRBV20-1,TRBD1,TRBJ1-2,SASPGTGSGYT
TRBV7-9,NA,TRBJ1-5,ASSLALGNQPQH
TRBV5-1,NA,TRBJ1-3,ASSLGGIVSGNTIY
TRBV5-1,NA,TRBJ1-6,ASRAELNNSPLH
TRBV7-6,NA,TRBJ2-3,ASSPGSSAGTQY
TRBV12-3/TRBV12-4,NA,TRBJ1-6,ASSLVHWQGYSPLH
TRBV9,NA,TRBJ2-2,ASSPRIQDTGELF
TRBV20-1,TRBD1,TRBJ2-7,SAHGQGDEQY
TRBV6-4,NA,TRBJ2-1,ASSALGQNNEQF
TRBV11-2,NA,TRBJ1-1,ASSLVRSRTEAF
TRBV5-1,NA,TRBJ1-6,ASSLDRNSPLH
TRBV10-3,TRBD1,TRBJ2-7,AISIQGAAYEQY
TRBV20-1,NA,TRBJ1-4,SARQTQGLLF
TRBV20-1,NA,TRBJ1-2,SAFYDGYT
TRBV3-1,TRBD1,TRBJ1-2,ASSPRQGIYGYT
TRBV12-3/TRBV12-4,NA,TRBJ1-6,ASSFASTVPSAILLH
TRBV19,NA,TRBJ1-1,ASSILRDTEAF
TRBV29-1,TRBD1,TRBJ2-7,GVDPGQGDEQY
TRBV2,NA,TRBJ1-2,ASVGRVYGYT
TRBV7-3,NA,TRBJ2-7,ASSFGQGGEQY
TRBV7-6,NA,TRBJ2-3,ASSLTLEGDTQY
TRBV5-4,TRBD2,TRBJ2-7,ATWTSGSYEQY
TRBV9,NA,TRBJ2-4,ASSAQPGAQNIQY
TRBV6-1,NA,TRBJ1-1,ASSHFARNTEAF
TRBV6-1,TRBD1,TRBJ2-7,ASSEWGQGLNEQY
TRBV7-3,NA,TRBJ2-7,ASSLTNYEQY
TRBV5-6,NA,TRBJ2-1,ASTLNNEQF
TRBV12-5,NA,TRBJ2-7,ASGLKSSYEQY
TRBV7-8,NA,TRBJ2-7,ASRAVGSYEQY
TRBV11-2,TRBD2,TRBJ2-2,ASSLSSGGFTGELF
TRBV29-1,TRBD1,TRBJ2-7,SVWDRGFSEQY
TRBV12-3/TRBV12-4,NA,TRBJ1-2,ASSLSSPGRLGGYT
TRBV12-3/TRBV12-4,TRBD2,TRBJ2-7,ASGKLAGFYEQY
TRBV20-1,NA,TRBJ2-7,SAREFNEQY
TRBV25-1,NA,TRBJ1-6,ASSEVGDNSPLH
TRBV2,NA,TRBJ1-4,ASSGGATNEKLF
TRBV4-2,NA,TRBJ1-1,ASSQQGLPEAF
TRBV2,NA,TRBJ2-7,ASSEGSGTPYEQY
TRBV2,TRBD2,TRBJ2-5,ASATSALQETQY
TRBV5-1,NA,TRBJ2-7,ASRLGAGSNEQY
TRBV11-2,NA,TRBJ2-5,ASSRTGHETQY
TRBV19,NA,TRBJ2-1,ASKTQGGNEQF